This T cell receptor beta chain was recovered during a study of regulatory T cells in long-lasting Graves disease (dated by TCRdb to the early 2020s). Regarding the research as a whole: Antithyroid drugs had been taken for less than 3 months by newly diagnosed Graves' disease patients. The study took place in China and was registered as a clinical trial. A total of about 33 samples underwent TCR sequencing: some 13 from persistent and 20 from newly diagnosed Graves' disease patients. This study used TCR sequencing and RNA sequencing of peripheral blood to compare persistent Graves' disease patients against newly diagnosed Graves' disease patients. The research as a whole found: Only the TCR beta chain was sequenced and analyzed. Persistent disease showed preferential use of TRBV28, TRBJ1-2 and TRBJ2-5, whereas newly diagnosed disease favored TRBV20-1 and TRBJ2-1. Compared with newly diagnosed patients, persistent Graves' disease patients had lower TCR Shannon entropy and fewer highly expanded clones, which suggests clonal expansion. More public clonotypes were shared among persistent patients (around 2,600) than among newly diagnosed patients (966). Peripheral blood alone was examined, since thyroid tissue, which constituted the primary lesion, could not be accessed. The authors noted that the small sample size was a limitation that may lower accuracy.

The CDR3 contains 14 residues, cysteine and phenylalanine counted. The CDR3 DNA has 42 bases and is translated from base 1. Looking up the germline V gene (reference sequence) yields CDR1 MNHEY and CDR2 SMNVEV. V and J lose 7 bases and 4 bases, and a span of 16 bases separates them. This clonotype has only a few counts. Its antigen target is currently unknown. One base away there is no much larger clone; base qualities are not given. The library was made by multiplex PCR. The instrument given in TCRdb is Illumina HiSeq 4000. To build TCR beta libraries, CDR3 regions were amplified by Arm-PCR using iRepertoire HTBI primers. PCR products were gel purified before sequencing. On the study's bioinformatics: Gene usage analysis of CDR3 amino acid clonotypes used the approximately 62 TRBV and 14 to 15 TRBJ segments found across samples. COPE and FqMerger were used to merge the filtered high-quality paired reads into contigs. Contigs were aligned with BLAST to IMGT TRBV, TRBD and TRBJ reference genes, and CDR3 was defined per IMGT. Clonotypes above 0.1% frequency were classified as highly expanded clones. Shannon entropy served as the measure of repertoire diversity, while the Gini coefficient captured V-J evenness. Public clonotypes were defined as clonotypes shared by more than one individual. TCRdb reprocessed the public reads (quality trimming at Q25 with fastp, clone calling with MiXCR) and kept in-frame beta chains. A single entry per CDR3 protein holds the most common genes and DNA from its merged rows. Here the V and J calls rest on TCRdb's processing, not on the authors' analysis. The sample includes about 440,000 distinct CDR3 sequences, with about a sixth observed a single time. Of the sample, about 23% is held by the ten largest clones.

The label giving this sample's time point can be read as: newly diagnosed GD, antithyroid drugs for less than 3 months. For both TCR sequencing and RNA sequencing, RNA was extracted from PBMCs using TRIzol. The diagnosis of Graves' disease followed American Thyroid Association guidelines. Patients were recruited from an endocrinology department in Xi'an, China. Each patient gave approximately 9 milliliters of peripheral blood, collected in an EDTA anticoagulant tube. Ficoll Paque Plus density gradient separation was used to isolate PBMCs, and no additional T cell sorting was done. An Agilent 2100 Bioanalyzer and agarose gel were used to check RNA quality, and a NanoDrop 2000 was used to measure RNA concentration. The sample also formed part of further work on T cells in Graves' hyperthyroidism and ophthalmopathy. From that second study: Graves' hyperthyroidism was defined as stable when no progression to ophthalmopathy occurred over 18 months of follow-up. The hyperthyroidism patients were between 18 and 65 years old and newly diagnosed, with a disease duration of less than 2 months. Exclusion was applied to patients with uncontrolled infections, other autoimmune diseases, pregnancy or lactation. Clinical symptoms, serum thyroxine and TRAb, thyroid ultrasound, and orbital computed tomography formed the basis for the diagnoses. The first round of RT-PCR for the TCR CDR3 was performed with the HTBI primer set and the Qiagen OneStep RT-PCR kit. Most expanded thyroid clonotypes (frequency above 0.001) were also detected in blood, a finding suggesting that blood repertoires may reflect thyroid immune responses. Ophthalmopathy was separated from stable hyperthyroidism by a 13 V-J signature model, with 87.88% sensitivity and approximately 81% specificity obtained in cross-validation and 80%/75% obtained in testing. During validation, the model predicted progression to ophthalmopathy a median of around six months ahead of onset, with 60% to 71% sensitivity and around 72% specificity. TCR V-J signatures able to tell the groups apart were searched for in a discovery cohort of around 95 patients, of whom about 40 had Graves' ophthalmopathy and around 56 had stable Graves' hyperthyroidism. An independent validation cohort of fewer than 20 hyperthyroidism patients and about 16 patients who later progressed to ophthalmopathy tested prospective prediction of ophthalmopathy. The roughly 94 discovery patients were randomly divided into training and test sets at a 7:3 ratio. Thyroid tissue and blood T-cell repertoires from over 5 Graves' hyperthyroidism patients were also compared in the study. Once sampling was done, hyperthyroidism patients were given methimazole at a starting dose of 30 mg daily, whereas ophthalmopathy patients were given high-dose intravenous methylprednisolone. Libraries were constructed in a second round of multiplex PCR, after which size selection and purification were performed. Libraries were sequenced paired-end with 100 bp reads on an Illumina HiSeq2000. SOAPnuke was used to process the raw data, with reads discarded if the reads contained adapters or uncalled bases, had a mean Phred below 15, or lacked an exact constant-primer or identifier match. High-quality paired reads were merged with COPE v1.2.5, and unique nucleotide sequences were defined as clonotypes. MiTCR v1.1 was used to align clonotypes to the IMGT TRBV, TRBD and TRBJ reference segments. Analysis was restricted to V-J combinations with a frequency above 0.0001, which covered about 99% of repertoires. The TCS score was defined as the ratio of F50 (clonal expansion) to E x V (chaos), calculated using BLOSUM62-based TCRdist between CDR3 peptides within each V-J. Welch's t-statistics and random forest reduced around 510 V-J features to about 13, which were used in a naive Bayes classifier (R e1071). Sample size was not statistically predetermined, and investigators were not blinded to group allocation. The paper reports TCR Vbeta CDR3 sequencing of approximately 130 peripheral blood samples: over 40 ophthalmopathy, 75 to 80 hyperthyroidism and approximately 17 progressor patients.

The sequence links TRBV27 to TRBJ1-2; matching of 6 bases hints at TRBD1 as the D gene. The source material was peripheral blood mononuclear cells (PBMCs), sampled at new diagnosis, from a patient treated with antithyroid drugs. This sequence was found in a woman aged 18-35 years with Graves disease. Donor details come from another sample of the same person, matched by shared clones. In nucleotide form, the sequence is TGTGCCAGCACCCCCCACGACAGGCTCTATGGCTACACCTTC. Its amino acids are CASTPHDRLYGYTF.